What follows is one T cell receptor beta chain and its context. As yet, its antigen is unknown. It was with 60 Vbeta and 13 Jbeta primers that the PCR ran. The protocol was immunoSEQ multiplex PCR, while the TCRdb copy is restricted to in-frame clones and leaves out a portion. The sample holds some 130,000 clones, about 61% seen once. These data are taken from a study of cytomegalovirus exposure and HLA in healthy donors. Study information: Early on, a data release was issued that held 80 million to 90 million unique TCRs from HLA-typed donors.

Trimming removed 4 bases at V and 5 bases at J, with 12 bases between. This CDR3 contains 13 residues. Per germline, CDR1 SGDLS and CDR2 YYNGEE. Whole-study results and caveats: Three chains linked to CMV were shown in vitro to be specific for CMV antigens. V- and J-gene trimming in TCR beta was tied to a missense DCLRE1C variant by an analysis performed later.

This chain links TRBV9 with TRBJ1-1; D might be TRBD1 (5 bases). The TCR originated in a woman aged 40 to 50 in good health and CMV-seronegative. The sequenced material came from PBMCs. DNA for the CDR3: TGTGCCAGCAGCATCGACAGTTCTACTGAAGCTTTCTTT. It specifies CASSIDSSTEAFF. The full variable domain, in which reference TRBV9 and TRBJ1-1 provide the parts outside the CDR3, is DSGVTQTPKHLITATGQRVTLRCSPRSGDLSVYWYQQSLDQGLQFLIQYYNGEERAKGNILERFSAQQFPDLHSELNLSSLELGDSALYFCASSIDSSTEAFFGQGTRLTVV.